The clone carrying this TCR beta chain was seen a handful of times. TCR beta rearrangements were amplified from peripheral blood genomic DNA. TRB rearrangements spanning V, D and J were amplified using mixed TRB-A/B primers. One entry per CDR3 protein results from TCRdb running MiXCR on the multiplex PCR reads. The table lists about 6,000 distinct CDR3 sequences, over 30% of them singletons, with over 40% in the top ten. This sample was included in a study of T cell repertoires in aging, cancer and after chemotherapy. Germline V gives CDR1 ENHRY, CDR2 SYGVKD. The CDR3 is 15 residues long. With 3 bases clipped from V and 2 bases from J, the junction kept 6 bases outside the gene matches.

Sequencing used blood. This chain joins TRBV10-3 and TRBJ1-2; 7 bases align to TRBD1. This TCR derives from a human donor with a blood cancer. The CDR3 region has the DNA TGTGCCATCAGTGATGTTAAGACAGGGAACTATGGCTACACCTTC. The encoded protein is CAISDVKTGNYGYTF.